These T cell receptor beta chains were read from a single sample in a study of T cell changes during pregnancy in multiple sclerosis. Assay used: immunoSEQ multiplex PCR; TCRdb lists only in-frame clones, some missing. The table has about 38,000 clones, around 90% seen once. Sequencing was performed on CD8+ T cells from peripheral blood mononuclear cells, taken in the third trimester of pregnancy. These receptors all come from a female donor with multiple sclerosis, enrolled in a pregnancy study. CDR3s include the opening cysteine and the closing phenylalanine or tryptophan. The D gene is left open where the match is weak. Clone sizes are given selectively: once, few, many, or a class where the clone is expanded.

TRBJ2-1	TRBV27	TRBD2	-	CASSFLAGEYGEQFF	TGTGCCAGCAGTTTCCTAGCGGGAGAGTATGGTGAGCAGTTCTTC
TRBJ2-3	TRBV7-9	TRBD2	-	CASSQTSGRNTQYF	TGTGCCAGCAGCCAGACTAGCGGGAGGAATACGCAGTATTTT
TRBJ1-1	TRBV4-2	-	-	CASSARDTATNTEAFF	TGTGCCAGCAGCGCCAGGGACACGGCGACGAACACTGAAGCTTTCTTT
TRBJ1-4	TRBV5-1	-	-	CASSPEGGVGEKLFF	TGCGCCAGCAGCCCTGAGGGCGGCGTAGGCGAAAAACTGTTTTTT
TRBJ1-3	TRBV28	-	-	CASSLKQEIIGNTIYF	TGTGCCAGCAGTTTAAAGCAAGAGATAATTGGAAACACCATATATTTT
TRBJ2-6	TRBV28	TRBD1	-	CASSDDRVSGANVLTF	TGTGCCAGCAGTGACGACAGGGTCTCTGGGGCCAACGTCCTGACTTTC
TRBJ2-7	TRBV5-6	TRBD2	-	CASSRGGGGRYF	TGTGCCAGCAGCCGTGGCGGGGGAGGTCGGTACTTC
TRBJ1-1	TRBV19	-	-	CASSIGSMREAFF	TGTGCCAGTAGTATAGGATCAATGAGGGAAGCTTTCTTT
TRBJ1-6	TRBV4-3	-	-	CASSQDRDNNSPLHF	TGCGCCAGCAGCCAAGATAGGGACAATAATTCACCCCTCCACTTT
TRBJ2-1	TRBV11-2	TRBD2	-	CASSLSSSGEVYNEQFF	TGTGCCAGCAGCTTAAGCTCTAGCGGGGAAGTTTACAATGAGCAGTTCTTC
TRBJ2-7	TRBV25-1	-	once	CASTTGYEQYF	TGTGCCAGTACCACAGGCTACGAGCAGTACTTC
TRBJ2-7	TRBV30	TRBD1	-	CAGRQGGNYEQYF	TGTGCCGGACGACAGGGTGGAAACTACGAGCAGTACTTC
TRBJ2-7	TRBV6-5	TRBD2	-	CASSYAGGPYEQYF	TGTGCCAGCAGTTACGCGGGAGGGCCGTACGAGCAGTACTTC
TRBJ2-3	TRBV7-2	-	-	CASSYAGTSTDTQYF	TGTGCCAGCAGCTATGCCGGGACTAGCACAGATACGCAGTATTTT
TRBJ2-1	TRBV27	TRBD1	-	CASSRPQGEIDNEQFF	TGTGCCAGCAGTCGCCCACAGGGGGAAATCGACAATGAGCAGTTCTTC
TRBJ2-1	TRBV15	TRBD1	-	CATRTGAYNEQFF	TGTGCCACCAGGACAGGGGCCTACAATGAGCAGTTCTTC
TRBJ2-7	TRBV30	-	-	CAWSEGLRAYEQYF	TGTGCCTGGAGTGAAGGACTCCGGGCGTACGAGCAGTACTTC
TRBJ2-2	TRBV7-7	TRBD2	-	CASSATLAGATGELFF	TGTGCTAGCAGCGCCACTCTAGCGGGAGCGACCGGGGAGCTGTTTTTT
TRBJ2-7	TRBV10-1	TRBD1	few	CASSRGQGAHEQYF	TGCGCCAGCAGTAGAGGACAGGGGGCCCACGAGCAGTACTTC
TRBJ2-1	TRBV7-8	-	-	CASSLRGPYEQFF	TGTGCCAGCAGCCTCAGGGGCCCTTATGAGCAGTTCTTC
TRBJ2-1	TRBV7-6	TRBD2	once	CASSTASGNSYNEQFF	TGTGCCAGCAGTACTGCTAGCGGGAACTCCTACAATGAGCAGTTCTTC
TRBJ2-7	TRBV6-4	-	-	CASSDPPRLPVAYEQYF	TGTGCCAGCAGTGATCCCCCGAGGCTGCCCGTCGCCTACGAGCAGTACTTC
TRBJ1-3	TRBV28	TRBD1	-	CASSKGTGGGIRGNTIYF	TGTGCCAGCAGTAAAGGAACAGGGGGCGGGATTAGGGGAAACACCATATATTTT
TRBJ2-5	TRBV7-7	-	-	CASSLSVYQETQYF	TGTGCTAGCAGCTTATCTGTGTATCAAGAGACCCAGTACTTC
TRBJ2-5	TRBV2	-	once	CASRDSGRLETQYF	TGTGCCAGCAGGGACAGTGGGCGGTTGGAGACCCAGTACTTC
TRBJ2-7	TRBV30	TRBD2	-	CAWSVIRLAGYEQYF	TGTGCCTGGAGTGTCATAAGACTAGCGGGCTACGAGCAGTACTTC
TRBJ2-7	TRBV9	TRBD2	-	CASSVDSLAGVVYEQYF	TGTGCCAGCAGCGTAGACAGTCTAGCGGGAGTAGTATACGAGCAGTACTTC